This passage covers 19 T cell receptor beta chains from one sample sequenced in a study of blood T cell repertoires in COVID-19. Libraries were prepared by immunoSEQ multiplex PCR; TCRdb keeps only in-frame clonotypes and omits some of them. The table has roughly 200,000 clones, roughly 90% seen once. The sample comprised peripheral blood. These receptors all stem from a man aged 50-59 years with acute or convalescent COVID-19.

As concerns this clone: Other nucleotide sequences in the sample specify the same CDR3. The J gene is TRBJ1-5, the V gene TRBV29-1, with 7 bases lining up with TRBD1. The germline V gene has CDR1 SQVTM and CDR2 ANQGSEA. J was trimmed by 3 bases and V by 4 bases; bases with no gene match: 3. This CDR3 is built from 13 residues. CDR3 sequence: CSVGQGLNQPQHF. The DNA of the CDR3 is TGCAGCGTTGGACAGGGACTCAATCAGCCCCAGCATTTT.

J is TRBJ2-1 and V is TRBV9; maybe TRBD2 (6 bases). The ends were cut back, 5 bases at V and 6 bases at J, with 15 bases in the middle. The CDR3 spans 14 residues. CDR1 SGDLS and CDR2 YYNGEE come from the germline V gene. The CDR3 DNA follows: TGTGCCAGCAGTTTGGACTCGGGAGTCAATGAGCAGTTCTTC. It codes for CASSLDSGVNEQFF.

This chain connects TRBV30 to TRBJ2-7, with TRBD1 as a possible D gene (5 bases). Trimming removed 0 bases at V and 6 bases at J, with 9 bases between. CDR3 length: 12 residues. CDR1 and CDR2 from the germline V gene are GTSNPN and SVGIG (reference sequence). The CDR3 region has the DNA TGTGCCTGGAGTGTTCAGGGTGGCGAGCAGTACGTC. Protein sequence: CAWSVQGGEQYV.

The chain couples TRBV6-5 to TRBJ2-7; D remains ambiguous. V was pared by 6 bases and J by 3 bases, with 9 bases between. The CDR3 loop spans 12 amino acids. Germline V gene data show CDR1 as MNHEY and CDR2 as SVGAGI. CDR3 protein: CASRGHHYEQYV. CDR3 DNA: TGTGCCAGCAGGGGCCACCACTACGAGCAGTACGTC.

This chain joins TRBV7-9 and TRBJ2-7, with 10 bases fitting TRBD2. The length of the CDR3 is 15 residues. Germline-derived CDR1 and CDR2 are SEHNR and FQNEAQ (reference sequence). Trimming removed 0 bases from V and 6 bases from J; junction bases left unmatched: 5. As DNA, the CDR3 is TGTGCCAGCAGCTTAGCTGGGCTAGCGGGAGTCGAGCAGTACTTC. Protein product: CASSLAGLAGVEQYF.

The J gene is TRBJ1-2, the V gene TRBV7-6; maybe TRBD1 (5 bases). The CDR3 extends over 15 amino acids. V was cut by 0 bases and J by 6 bases, with 14 bases left in between. Germline V CDR1 and CDR2: SGHVS, FNYEAQ. CDR3 protein: CASSLAMGGEDGYTF. CDR3 bases: TGTGCCAGCAGCTTAGCGATGGGGGGTGAGGATGGCTACACCTTC.

In its sample, this clone was seen once. The chain employs TRBV5-1 and TRBJ1-1, with D perhaps TRBD1 (5 bases). Per the germline V gene, CDR1 is SGHRS and CDR2 is YFSETQ. Trimming shortened V by 7 bases and J by 7 bases, and 20 bases separated the two germline ends. The CDR3 is 14 residues long. The CDR3 sequence: CASSPGGRDFEAFF. The CDR3 bases are TGCGCCAGCTCCCCCGGCGGGAGGGACTTTGAAGCTTTCTTT.

This chain uses TRBV30 with TRBJ1-6; TRBD1 is a possible D gene (5 bases). The CDR3 has 15 amino acids. Between the trimmed V and J ends, which lost 2 bases and 2 bases, there was a span of 10 bases. CDR1 and CDR2 (germline): GTSNPN, SVGIG (reference sequence). CDR3 amino acids: CAWSRAGTYNSPLHF. The DNA of the CDR3 is TGTGCCTGGAGTAGGGCAGGGACCTATAATTCACCCCTCCACTTT.

The V and J genes are TRBV18 and TRBJ2-1, with 9 bases lining up with TRBD1. In germline, CDR1 is KGHSH, CDR2 LQKENI. Trimming took 4 bases from V and 0 from J; bases not matched to a gene: 16. CDR3 length equals 20 residues. The CDR3 region has the DNA TGTGCCAGCTCACGGAAACAAGGACAGGGGTGGACAAGCTCCTACAATGAGCAGTTCTTC. It translates to CASSRKQGQGWTSSYNEQFF.

The gene calls are TRBV5-6 and TRBJ2-5; 14 nucleotides line up with TRBD2. With V trimmed by 3 bases and J by 2 bases, 6 bases remained unmatched. The CDR3 covers 17 residues. Germline CDR1 reads SGHDT; CDR2 reads YYEEEE. The CDR3 nucleotides are TGTGCCAGCAGCTGGACTAGCGGGGGGAGTGGGCAAGAGACCCAGTACTTC. This translates into CASSWTSGGSGQETQYF.

The J gene is TRBJ1-3, the V gene TRBV10-3, with TRBD1 identical over 7 bases. Trimming removed 8 bases from V and 0 bases from J; junction bases left unmatched: 4. The CDR3 length is 14 residues. Germline CDR1 reads ENHRY; CDR2 reads SYGVKD. CDR3 sequence (DNA): TGTGCCATCCAGGACAGGCTCTCTGGAAACACCATATATTTT. This codes for CAIQDRLSGNTIYF.

The chain joins TRBV10-2 to TRBJ2-7; 7 bases fit TRBD1. The ends lost 6 bases at V and 4 bases at J; junction bases unmatched: 6. The CDR3 has 13 residues. CDR1 and CDR2 (germline): WSHSY, SAAADI. CDR3 in amino acids: CASSRDRVYEQYF. CDR3 bases: TGCGCCAGCAGCCGGGACAGAGTATACGAGCAGTACTTC.

V and J are TRBV4-1 and TRBJ2-1; 8 bases fit TRBD2. After removal of 1 base from V and 4 bases from J, the junction contained 9 bases not matched to a gene. Germline-derived CDR1 and CDR2 are MGHRA and YSYEKL. The CDR3 contains 17 residues. CDR3 loop: CASSQAQAGVSYNEQFF. For the CDR3, the DNA is TGCGCCAGCAGCCAAGCCCAAGCGGGAGTATCTTACAATGAGCAGTTCTTC.

The DNA for the CDR3 is TGCGCCAGCAGCCCTCGAACAGGGTTCTATGGCTACACCTTC. Translation: CASSPRTGFYGYTF. The chain has TRBV4-3 and TRBJ1-2; D perhaps matches TRBD1 (6 bases). The CDR3 loop spans 14 amino acids. V was cut by 4 bases and J by 4 bases, with 13 bases left in between. In germline, CDR1 is LGHNA, CDR2 YSLEER.

The CDR3 DNA reads as TGTGCCAGCTCACCCCGACAGGGGCGGTTGGCCGGGGAGCTGTTTTTT. Amino acid sequence: CASSPRQGRLAGELFF. The genes are TRBV18 and TRBJ2-2; 8 bases match TRBD1. The CDR3 consists of 16 residues. The V segment lost 3 bases and the J segment 6 bases; nucleotides outside the gene matches: 9. Germline V gene sequence: CDR1 KGHSH, CDR2 LQKENI.

The sample holds one count of this clone. The V call is TRBV11-2, the J call TRBJ1-1, with a tentative D call TRBD1 (5 bases). CDR1 SGHAT and CDR2 FQNNGV come from the germline V gene. Trimming pared 1 base from V and 4 bases from J, leaving 10 bases between. This CDR3 has 14 residues. Here the CDR3 reads CASSLVRQGTEAFF. For the CDR3, the DNA is TGTGCCAGCAGCTTAGTGCGCCAGGGCACTGAAGCTTTCTTT.

The rearrangement links TRBV7-8 to TRBJ2-2; D call uncertain. This CDR3 is 13 amino acids long. Between the trimmed V and J ends, which lost 4 bases and 6 bases, there was a span of 9 bases. Germline values: CDR1 SGHVS, CDR2 FQNEAQ. CDR3 nucleotides: TGTGCCAGCAGCTCTTGGAGTCCCGGGGAGCTGTTTTTT. Encoded protein: CASSSWSPGELFF.

The chain is built from TRBV24-1 and TRBJ1-2; 7 nucleotides line up with TRBD1. The CDR3 sequence is 13 residues long. The V gene end was trimmed by 3 bases and the J gene end by 8 bases; junction bases not matched to a gene: 5. Germline-derived CDR1 and CDR2 are KGHDR and SFDVKD. The CDR3: CATSDGDSYGYTF. For the CDR3, the DNA is TGTGCCACCAGTGATGGGGACAGCTACGGCTACACCTTC.

The J gene is TRBJ1-6, the V gene TRBV19, with TRBD1 matching over 10 bases. CDR3 length: 17 amino acids. Trimming took 4 bases from V and 0 from J; bases not matched to a gene: 3. Germline V CDR1 and CDR2: LNHDA, SQIVND (reference sequence). The CDR3 region has the DNA TGTGCCAGTAGTAGGGGGACAGGGGACTCCTATAATTCACCCCTCCACTTT. Translation: CASSRGTGDSYNSPLHF.